These T cell receptor beta chains were read from a single sample in a study of T cell responses to AZD1222 COVID-19 vaccine. Sequenced by immunoSEQ multiplex PCR; TCRdb stores in-frame clones only, minus some. The sample consists of 120,000 to 150,000 clones, over 85% of them appearing once. Source: peripheral blood, taken on day 0 of AZD1222 vaccination. Receptor source: an adult in good health. Each CDR3 is given with its conserved first and last residue. The D gene is left open where the match is weak. Clone sizes are given selectively: once, few, many, or a class where the clone is expanded.

v_gene	j_gene	d_gene	abundance	CDR3aa	CDR3nt
TRBV25-1	TRBJ2-1	-	-	CATVAGGTVKFF	-
TRBV5-1	TRBJ2-5	-	-	CASSLVKSQETQYF	TGCGCCAGCAGCTTGGTTAAATCCCAAGAGACCCAGTACTTC
TRBV30	TRBJ1-4	TRBD1	-	CAWSDGTVSNEKLFF	TGTGCCTGGAGTGATGGGACAGTCTCTAATGAAAAACTGTTTTTT
TRBV2	TRBJ2-2	-	-	CATAGLANTGELFF	TGTGCCACCGCCGGGCTAGCGAACACCGGGGAGCTGTTTTTT
TRBV28	TRBJ1-4	-	-	CASRSPEKLFF	TGTGCCAGCAGGTCTCCTGAAAAACTGTTTTTT
TRBV7-9	TRBJ1-2	-	-	CASSLPRQPTNYGYTF	TGTGCCAGCAGCTTGCCGCGGCAGCCTACAAACTATGGCTACACCTTC
TRBV14	TRBJ1-2	-	-	CASSQDVNYGYTF	TGTGCCAGCAGCCAAGACGTTAACTATGGCTACACCTTC
TRBV30	TRBJ1-2	-	-	CAWSVRGFIDYGYTF	TGTGCCTGGAGTGTACGGGGTTTTATCGACTATGGCTACACCTTC
TRBV6-4	TRBJ2-7	TRBD2	few	CASSDSPASGRDEQYF	TGTGCCAGCAGTGACTCCCCGGCTAGCGGGAGGGACGAGCAGTACTTC
TRBV5-1	TRBJ2-7	-	once	CASSLALFGDVSSYEQYF	TGCGCCAGCAGCTTGGCCCTATTTGGGGATGTCAGCTCCTACGAGCAGTACTTC
TRBV9	TRBJ2-3	TRBD2	-	CASKASGDRSTDMQYF	TGTGCCAGCAAGGCTAGCGGGGATCGATCCACAGATATGCAGTATTTT
TRBV28	TRBJ1-5	-	once	CASRTDGTGNSNQPQHF	TGTGCCAGCAGGACCGATGGGACGGGGAATAGCAATCAGCCCCAGCATTTT
TRBV4-3	TRBJ2-4	-	-	CASSQDLAAQWANIQYF	TGCGCCAGCAGCCAAGATCTCGCAGCTCAGTGGGCAAACATTCAGTACTTC
TRBV4-1	TRBJ1-6	-	few	CASSQDRGSSYNSPLHF	TGCGCCAGCAGCCAAGATCGGGGGAGCTCCTATAATTCACCCCTCCACTTT
TRBV5-6	TRBJ1-2	TRBD1	-	CASSLGTGTINYGYTF	TGTGCCAGCAGCTTAGGGACAGGGACTATTAACTATGGCTACACCTTC
TRBV4-3	TRBJ2-7	-	once	CASSQDLGISYANEQYF	TGCGCCAGCAGCCAAGATCTTGGGATCTCCTATGCGAACGAGCAGTACTTC
TRBV27	TRBJ2-1	TRBD2	once	CASRELAGSSYNEQFF	TGTGCCAGCAGGGAACTAGCGGGGAGCTCCTACAATGAGCAGTTCTTC
TRBV19	TRBJ1-2	TRBD1	-	CASTLRRDRVGYGYTF	TGTGCCAGTACCCTCCGGCGGGACAGGGTAGGGTATGGCTACACCTTC
TRBV28	TRBJ1-5	-	-	CASSFRRKDQPQHF	TGTGCCAGCAGTTTTCGGCGGAAAGATCAGCCCCAGCATTTT
TRBV9	TRBJ1-3	-	once	CASSPRGGSSSGNTIYF	TGTGCCAGCAGCCCTAGAGGGGGGAGCTCCTCTGGAAACACCATATATTTT